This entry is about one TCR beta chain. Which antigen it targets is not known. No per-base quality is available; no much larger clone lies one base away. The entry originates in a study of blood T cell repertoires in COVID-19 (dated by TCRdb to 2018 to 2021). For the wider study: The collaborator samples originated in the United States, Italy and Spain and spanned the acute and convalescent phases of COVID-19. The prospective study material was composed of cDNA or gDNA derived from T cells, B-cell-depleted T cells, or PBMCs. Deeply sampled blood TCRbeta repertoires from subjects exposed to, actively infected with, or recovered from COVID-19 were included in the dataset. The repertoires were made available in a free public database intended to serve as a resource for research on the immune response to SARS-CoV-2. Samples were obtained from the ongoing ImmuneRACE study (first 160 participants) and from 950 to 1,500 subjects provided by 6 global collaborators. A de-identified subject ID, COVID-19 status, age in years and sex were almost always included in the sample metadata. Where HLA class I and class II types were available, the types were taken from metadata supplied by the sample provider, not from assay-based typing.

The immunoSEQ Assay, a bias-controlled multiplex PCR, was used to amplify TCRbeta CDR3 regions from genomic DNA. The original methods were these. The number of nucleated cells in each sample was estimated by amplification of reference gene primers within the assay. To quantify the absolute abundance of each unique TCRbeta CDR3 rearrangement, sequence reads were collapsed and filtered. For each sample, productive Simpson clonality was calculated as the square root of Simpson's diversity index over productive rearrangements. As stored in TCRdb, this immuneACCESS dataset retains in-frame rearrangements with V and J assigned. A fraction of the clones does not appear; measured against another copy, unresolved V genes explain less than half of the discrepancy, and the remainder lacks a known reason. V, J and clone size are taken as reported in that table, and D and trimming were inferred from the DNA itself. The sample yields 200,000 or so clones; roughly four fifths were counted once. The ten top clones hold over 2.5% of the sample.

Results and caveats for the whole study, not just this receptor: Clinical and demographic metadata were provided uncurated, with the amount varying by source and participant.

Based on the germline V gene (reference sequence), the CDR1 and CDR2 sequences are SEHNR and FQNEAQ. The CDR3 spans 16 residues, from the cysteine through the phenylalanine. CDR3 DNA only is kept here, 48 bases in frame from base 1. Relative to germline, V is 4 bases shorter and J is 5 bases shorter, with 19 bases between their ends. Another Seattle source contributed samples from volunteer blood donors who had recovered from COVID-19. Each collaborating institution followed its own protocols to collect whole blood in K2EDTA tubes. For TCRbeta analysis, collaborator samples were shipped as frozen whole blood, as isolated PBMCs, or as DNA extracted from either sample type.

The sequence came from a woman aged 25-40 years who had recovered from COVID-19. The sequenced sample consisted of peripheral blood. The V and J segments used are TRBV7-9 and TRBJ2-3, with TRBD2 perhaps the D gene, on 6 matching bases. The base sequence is TGTGCCAGCAGCTCCCAGGTTGGGGGGATTAAAGATACGCAGTATTTT. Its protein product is CASSSQVGGIKDTQYF.